These T cell receptor beta chains were read from a single sample in a study of molecular identifiers for immune sequencing clone quantification. From the PCR reads, TCRdb called clonotypes with MiXCR, one entry per CDR3 protein. The repertoire holds under 650,000 distinct CDR3 sequences, with about 20% as singletons. The material sequenced was naive CD8+ T cells from blood, with Jurkat cell RNA spiked in. Source of these receptors: a human donor in good health. Some libraries in this study had Jurkat cell RNA spiked in. The CDR3 runs from the conserved cysteine through the conserved F or W. The order of the fields is D gene, clone size, J gene, V gene, CDR3 DNA, CDR3 protein. The D gene is left open where the match is weak. Clone size is stated in some rows and not others, as once, few, many or a class when expanded.

>.|many|TRBJ2-5|TRBV20-1
TGCAGTGCTAGCCTCGAGGAATCCCAAGAGACCCAGTACTTC
CSASLEESQETQYF
>TRBD1|many|TRBJ2-3|TRBV5-4
TGTGCCAGCAGCAAGGGGGCTACTAGCACAGATACGCAGTATTTT
CASSKGATSTDTQYF
>.|many|TRBJ2-1|TRBV7-8
TGTGCCAGCAGCCCACGAGACGGAGTCTACAATGAGCAGTTCTTC
CASSPRDGVYNEQFF
>TRBD1|many|TRBJ1-2|TRBV2
TGTGCCAGCGGAACAGGGGGTTTCAACTATGGCTACACCTTC
CASGTGGFNYGYTF
>.|.|TRBJ2-7|TRBV19
TGTGCCAGTAGTATAGGGATCAAAACGGGGCAGTACTTC
CASSIGIKTGQYF
>.|few|TRBJ1-1|TRBV19
TGTGCCAGTAGTATACGGCAGGGACCCAACACTGAAGCTTTCTTT
CASSIRQGPNTEAFF
>TRBD1|few|TRBJ2-1|TRBV6-2/TRBV6-3
TGTGCCAGCAGCCCTGGCCAACAGGGGCGTAATGAGCAGTTCTTC
CASSPGQQGRNEQFF
>.|.|TRBJ2-3|TRBV25-1
TGTGCCAGCAGTGAACTCCTAGTGGGAGGAGCGATGGATACGCAGTATTTT
CASSELLVGGAMDTQYF
>.|many|TRBJ1-5|TRBV5-4
TGTGCCAGCAGCTTTGGTCGCGGCAGGGGAGATCAGCCCCAGCATTTT
CASSFGRGRGDQPQHF
>.|many|TRBJ2-7|TRBV20-1
TGCAGTGCTAGAGTGGGGGATACAGGGTCCTACGAGCAGTACTTC
CSARVGDTGSYEQYF
>TRBD1|many|TRBJ1-5|TRBV6-5
TGTGCCAGCAGTCTCGAGGGGGCGCATCAGCCCCAGCATTTT
CASSLEGAHQPQHF
>.|many|TRBJ2-5|TRBV12-3/TRBV12-4
TGTGCCAGCAAAATGACACCGAGGCGGCAAGAGACCCAGTACTTC
CASKMTPRRQETQYF
>TRBD1|many|TRBJ1-4|TRBV5-1
TGCGCCAGCAGCCCGTCCCGGGACAGGAGAGATAATGAAAAACTGTTTTTT
CASSPSRDRRDNEKLFF
>.|many|TRBJ1-3|TRBV7-6
TGTGCCAGCAGCGGAGGACCGACCTCTGGAAACACCATATATTTT
CASSGGPTSGNTIYF